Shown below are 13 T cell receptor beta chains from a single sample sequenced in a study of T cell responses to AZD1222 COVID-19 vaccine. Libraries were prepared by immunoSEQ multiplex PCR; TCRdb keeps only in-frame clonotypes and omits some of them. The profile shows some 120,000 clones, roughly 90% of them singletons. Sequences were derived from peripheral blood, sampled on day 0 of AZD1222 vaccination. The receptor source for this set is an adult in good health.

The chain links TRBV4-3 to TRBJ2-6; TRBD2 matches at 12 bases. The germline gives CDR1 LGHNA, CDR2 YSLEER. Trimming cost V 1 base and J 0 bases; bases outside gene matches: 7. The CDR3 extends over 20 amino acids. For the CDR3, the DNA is TGCGCCAGCAGCCAAGGGACTAGCGGGATGATGCTCTCTGGGGCCAACGTCCTGACTTTC. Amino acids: CASSQGTSGMMLSGANVLTF.

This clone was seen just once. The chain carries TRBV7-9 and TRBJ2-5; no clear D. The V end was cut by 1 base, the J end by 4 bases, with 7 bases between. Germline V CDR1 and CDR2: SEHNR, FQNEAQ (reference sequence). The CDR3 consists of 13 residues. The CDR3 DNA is TGTGCCAGCAGCTTAGTAGAGGCAGAGACCCAGTACTTC. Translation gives CASSLVEAETQYF.

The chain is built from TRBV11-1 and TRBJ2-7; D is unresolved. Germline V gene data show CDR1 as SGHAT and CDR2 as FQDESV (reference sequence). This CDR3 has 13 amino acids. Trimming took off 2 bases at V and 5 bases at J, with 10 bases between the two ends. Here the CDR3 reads CASSLQGFHEQYF. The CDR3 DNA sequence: TGTGCCAGCAGCTTACAAGGGTTCCACGAGCAGTACTTC. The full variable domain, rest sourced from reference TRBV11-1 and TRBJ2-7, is EAEVAQSPRYKITEKSQAVAFWCDPISGHATLYWYRQILGQGPELLVQFQDESVVDDSQLPKDRFSAERLKGVDSTLKIQPAELGDSAMYLCASSLQGFHEQYFGPGTRLTVT.

CDR3 region: CASSPIREGRDTQYF. The CDR3 nucleotides read TGTGCCAGCAGTCCCATACGGGAGGGCCGTGATACGCAGTATTTT. This chain joins TRBV28 and TRBJ2-3; 8 nucleotides match TRBD2. Germline V gene data show CDR1 as MDHEN and CDR2 as SYDVKM. Trimming cost V 5 bases and J 6 bases; bases outside gene matches: 10. This CDR3 region has 15 residues.

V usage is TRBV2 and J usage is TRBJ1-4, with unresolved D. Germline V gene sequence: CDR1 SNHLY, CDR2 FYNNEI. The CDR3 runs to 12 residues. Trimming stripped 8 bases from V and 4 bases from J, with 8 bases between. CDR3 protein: CASEKFNEKLFF. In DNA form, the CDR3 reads TGTGCCAGCGAAAAGTTTAATGAAAAACTGTTTTTT.

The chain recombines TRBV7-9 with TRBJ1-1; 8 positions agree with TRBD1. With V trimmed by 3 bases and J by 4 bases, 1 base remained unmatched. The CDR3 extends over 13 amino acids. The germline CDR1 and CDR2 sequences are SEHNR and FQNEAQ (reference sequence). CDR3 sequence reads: CASSFDRGTEAFF. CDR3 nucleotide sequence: TGTGCCAGCAGCTTTGACAGGGGCACTGAAGCTTTCTTT.

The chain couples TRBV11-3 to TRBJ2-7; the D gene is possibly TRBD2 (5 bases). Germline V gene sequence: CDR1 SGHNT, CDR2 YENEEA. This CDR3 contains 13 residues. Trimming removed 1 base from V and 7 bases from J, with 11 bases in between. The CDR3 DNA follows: TGTGCCAGCAGCTTAGGGAGGAGGACTGAGCAGTACTTC. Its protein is CASSLGRRTEQYF.

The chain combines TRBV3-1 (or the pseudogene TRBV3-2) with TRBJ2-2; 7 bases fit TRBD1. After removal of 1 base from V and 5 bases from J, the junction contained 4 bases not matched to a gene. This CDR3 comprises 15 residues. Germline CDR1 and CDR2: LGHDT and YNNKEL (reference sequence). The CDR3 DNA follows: TGTGCCAGCAGCCAAGGGACAGGATTTACCGGGGAGCTGTTTTTT. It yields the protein CASSQGTGFTGELFF.

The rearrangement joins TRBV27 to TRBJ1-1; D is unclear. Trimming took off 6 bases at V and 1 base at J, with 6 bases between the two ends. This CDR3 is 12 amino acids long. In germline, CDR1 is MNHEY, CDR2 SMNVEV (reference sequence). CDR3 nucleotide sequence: TGTGCCAGCAGCGAAGGGAACACTGAAGCTTTCTTT. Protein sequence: CASSEGNTEAFF.

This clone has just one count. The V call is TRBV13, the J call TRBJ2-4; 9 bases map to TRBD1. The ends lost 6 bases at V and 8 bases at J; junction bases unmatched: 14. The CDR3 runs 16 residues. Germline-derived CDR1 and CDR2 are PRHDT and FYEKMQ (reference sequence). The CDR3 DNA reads TGTGCCAGCAGTTTCAAAGGAGGGACAGGGTTGGACATTCAGTACTTC. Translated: CASSFKGGTGLDIQYF.

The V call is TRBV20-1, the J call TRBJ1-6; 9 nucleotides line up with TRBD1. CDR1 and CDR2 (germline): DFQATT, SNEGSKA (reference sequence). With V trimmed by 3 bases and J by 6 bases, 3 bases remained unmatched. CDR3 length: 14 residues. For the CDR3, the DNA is TGCAGTGCTAGTAAGACAGGGGGTAATTCACCCCTCCACTTT. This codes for CSASKTGGNSPLHF.

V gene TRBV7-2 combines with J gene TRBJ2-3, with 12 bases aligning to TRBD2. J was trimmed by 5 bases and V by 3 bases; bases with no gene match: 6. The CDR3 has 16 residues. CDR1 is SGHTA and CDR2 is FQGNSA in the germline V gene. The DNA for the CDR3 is TGTGCCAGCAGCTTTTCTAGCGGGAGGGCCGGAGATACGCAGTATTTT. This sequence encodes CASSFSSGRAGDTQYF.

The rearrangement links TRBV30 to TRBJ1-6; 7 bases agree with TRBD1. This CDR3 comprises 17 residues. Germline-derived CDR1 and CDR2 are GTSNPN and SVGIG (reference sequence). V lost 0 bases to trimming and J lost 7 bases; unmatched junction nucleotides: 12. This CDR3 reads CAWSVNRGGRGNSPLHF. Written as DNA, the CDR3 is TGTGCCTGGAGTGTAAATCGAGGAGGCAGGGGGAATTCACCCCTCCACTTT. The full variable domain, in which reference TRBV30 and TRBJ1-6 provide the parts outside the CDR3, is SQTIHQWPATLVQPVGSPLSLECTVEGTSNPNLYWYRQAAGRGLQLLFYSVGIGQISSEVPQNLSASRPQDRQFILSSKKLLLSDSGFYLCAWSVNRGGRGNSPLHFGNGTRLTVT.